The 9 T cell receptor beta chains below come from one sample, sequenced in a study of T-cell memory formation after mild COVID-19. MiXCR, applied by TCRdb to the 5' RACE reads, yields one record per CDR3 protein. Among roughly 310,000 distinct CDR3 sequences listed, around 15% were seen once. Sequences were obtained from PBMCs or a T cell subset sorted from them (not recorded which). Source of these receptors: a young man who had mild COVID-19 (a few samples of this study predate the infection). Cell type and time point are not known.

The rearrangement joins TRBV6-5 to TRBJ2-5, with D perhaps matching TRBD1 (6 bases). The CDR3 has 14 amino acids. V lost 6 bases and J 7 bases, leaving 18 bases between the germline ends. In germline, CDR1 is MNHEY, CDR2 SVGAGI. For the CDR3, the DNA is TGTGCCAGCAGGCCGCACAGGGATTTATGGACCCAGTACTTC. This translates into CASRPHRDLWTQYF.

The chain links TRBV28 to TRBJ2-7; D is possibly TRBD1 (5 bases). V was cut by 5 bases and J by 4 bases, with 18 bases left in between. Germline V lookup: CDR1 MDHEN, CDR2 SYDVKM. The length of the CDR3 is 15 residues. The CDR3 region has the DNA TGTGCCAGCAGTACTTGGCAGGGCTCCCCATACGAGCAGTACGTC. Translated, it gives CASSTWQGSPYEQYV.

This clonotype was observed once. This chain joins TRBV4-1 and TRBJ2-1; D remains unclear. Germline assignment: CDR1 MGHRA and CDR2 YSYEKL. V was pared by 1 base and J by 9 bases, with 7 bases between. The CDR3 is 12 residues long. Here the CDR3 reads CASSQVSSEQFF. The DNA for the CDR3 is TGCGCCAGCAGCCAAGTTTCCTCTGAGCAGTTCTTC.

The chain links TRBV29-1 to TRBJ2-7; TRBD1 is a possible D gene (7 bases). Trimming removed 6 bases at V and 5 bases at J, with 20 bases between. This CDR3 spans 14 amino acids. From germline, CDR1 is SQVTM and CDR2 ANQGSEA. DNA of the CDR3: TGCAGCGTCAACTTACAGGGGAGGTTTGACGAGCAGTACTTC. The encoded protein is CSVNLQGRFDEQYF.

This clonotype was counted between two and nine times. The rearrangement links TRBV15 to TRBJ2-2; either TRBD1 or TRBD2 may supply D (7 bases each). Germline assignment: CDR1 LNHNV and CDR2 YYDKDF (reference sequence). The CDR3 loop spans 16 amino acids. Trimming took 5 bases from V and 6 from J, leaving 19 bases between them. This CDR3 reads CATSQGGHRAAGELFF. The CDR3 nucleotides read TGTGCCACCAGCCAGGGGGGGCACAGGGCGGCCGGGGAGCTGTTTTTT.

This clonotype was seen ten or more times. This sequence joins TRBV5-8 and TRBJ2-1; D remains ambiguous. V was cut by 0 bases and J by 15 bases, with 13 bases left in between. The germline gives CDR1 SGHTS, CDR2 YDEGEE. This CDR3 is 12 amino acids long. This chain's CDR3 is CASSLAVLRRFF. For the CDR3, the DNA is TGTGCCAGCAGCTTGGCCGTGCTCCGGAGGTTCTTC. Complete variable domain (other parts from reference TRBV5-8 and TRBJ2-1): EAGVTQSPTHLIKTRGQQATLRCSPISGHTSVYWYQQALGLGLQFLLWYDEGEERNRGNFPPRFSGRQFPNYSSELNVNALELEDSALYLCASSLAVLRRFFGPGTRLTVL.

This clonotype was picked up a small number of times. CDR3 nucleotide sequence: TGTGCCAGCAGTTACGCGGTCCAGGGCTACGAGCAGTACTTC. Translated, it gives CASSYAVQGYEQYF. The chain carries TRBV6-2 or TRBV6-3 and TRBJ2-7; D is perhaps TRBD1 (5 bases). V lost 2 bases and J lost 3, with 11 bases in between. The CDR3 consists of 14 residues. Germline assignment: CDR1 MNHEY and CDR2 SVGEGT.

This chain joins TRBV12-3 or TRBV12-4 and TRBJ2-5, with 9 bases fitting TRBD2. The CDR3 spans 14 residues. J lost 4 bases, V lost 6 bases, and 6 bases had no gene match. The CDR3 nucleotides read TGTGCCAGCAGCCAGGCGGGGGGGCGAGAGACCCAGTACTTC. Amino acids: CASSQAGGRETQYF.

Ten or more counts support this clonotype. The chain employs TRBV6-1 and TRBJ2-3; D assignment may be TRBD1 or TRBD2 (5 bases each). The CDR3 extends over 14 amino acids. With 1 base removed from V and 3 bases from J, the gap between germline ends came to 8 bases. The germline V gene encodes CDR1 MNHNS and CDR2 SASEGT. The CDR3 spells CASSEGWGTDTQYF. The DNA of the CDR3 is TGTGCCAGCAGTGAAGGTTGGGGGACAGATACGCAGTATTTT.